This TCR beta chain was observed in a study of identical twins. Study conclusions and caveats: It was out-of-frame TCR alpha sharing in monozygotic twins that models underestimated.

Unique molecular identifiers were present on cDNA, and template switching added a universal primer site. TCRdb called the 5' RACE reads again in MiXCR, with one record for every CDR3 protein. The profile covers 1.5 million to 2 million distinct CDR3 sequences, with less than 35% appearing a single time and 0.25% to 0.3% taken by the ten largest. Details on this clonotype: The target antigen is unknown.

Germline V lookup: CDR1 SGDLS, CDR2 YYNGEE. The CDR3 is 14 amino acids. Trimming took off 0 bases at V and 11 bases at J, with 17 bases between the two ends. The source of this sequence is a newborn girl in good health. The chain couples TRBV9 to TRBJ2-5, with D perhaps matching TRBD2 (6 bases). Sequencing was done on a sample of cord blood. CDR3 protein: CASSVGDSMGEQYF. As DNA, the CDR3 is TGTGCCAGCAGCGTAGGGGACTCTATGGGGGAGCAGTACTTC.